Listed here are 30 T cell receptor beta chains from one sample, sequenced in a study of T cell changes during pregnancy in multiple sclerosis. Data came from immunoSEQ multiplex PCR; TCRdb stores just in-frame clones and leaves some out. The repertoire holds just over 30,000 clones, with about 88% as singletons. This sample comprised CD8+ T cells from peripheral blood mononuclear cells, obtained in the second trimester of pregnancy. These receptors were collected from a female donor with multiple sclerosis, enrolled in a pregnancy study.

This clone was seen just once. The chain employs TRBV25-1 and TRBJ1-6; no reliable D call. Per germline, CDR1 MGHDK and CDR2 SYGVNS. V lost 3 bases to trimming and J lost 7 bases, with 13 bases between them. The CDR3 is made up of 15 amino acids. The CDR3 region is CASSDLTYDNSPLHF. The DNA for the CDR3 is TGTGCCAGCAGTGACTTGACATATGACAATTCACCCCTCCACTTT.

This chain links TRBV7-3 with TRBJ2-1, with D possibly TRBD2 on 7 matching bases. The germline V gene has CDR1 SGHTA and CDR2 FQGTGA. The CDR3 runs 16 residues. Trimming stripped 4 bases from V and 7 bases from J, with 20 bases between. The CDR3 region is CASSSKSGGRLNEQFF. The CDR3 coding sequence is TGTGCCAGCAGCTCTAAGTCGGGGGGCCGGTTAAATGAGCAGTTCTTC.

The CDR3 reads CASSPGGEGPGSYEQYF. Here the CDR3 DNA reads TGTGCCAGCAGCCCAGGGGGAGAAGGACCGGGTTCCTACGAGCAGTACTTC. This chain joins TRBV7-6 and TRBJ2-7; TRBD1 matches at 7 bases. The CDR3 contains 17 residues. Germline CDR1 is SGHVS and CDR2 is FNYEAQ. V gave up 5 bases and J gave up 1 base; unmatched junction bases: 14.

V is TRBV14 and J is TRBJ2-1, with 10 nucleotides matching TRBD2. The CDR3 is made up of 15 amino acids. With V trimmed by 5 bases and J by 4 bases, 5 bases remained unmatched. Germline lookup yields CDR1 SGHDN and CDR2 FVKESK. The CDR3 is CASSLLAGAYNEQFF. The DNA of the CDR3 is TGTGCCAGCAGCTTGCTAGCGGGAGCTTACAATGAGCAGTTCTTC.

The chain carries TRBV4-3 and TRBJ2-1, with TRBD2 identical over 9 bases. The CDR3 contains 17 residues. Germline V gives CDR1 LGHNA, CDR2 YSLEER. V was clipped by 0 bases and J by 4 bases; unmatched bases: 7. The CDR3 loop reads CASSQDRVAGVYNEQFF. CDR3 DNA sequence: TGCGCCAGCAGCCAAGATCGAGTAGCGGGGGTTTACAATGAGCAGTTCTTC.

V gene TRBV19 combines with J gene TRBJ2-7; 12 nucleotides agree with TRBD1. The CDR3 is 14 residues long. Germline CDR1 and CDR2: LNHDA and SQIVND (reference sequence). V trimming: 3 bases; J trimming: 6 bases; junction bases outside the gene matches: 3. In DNA form, the CDR3 reads TGTGCCAGTAGTATGGGGACAGGGGGCTTCGAGCAGTACTTC. It translates to CASSMGTGGFEQYF.

The rearrangement links TRBV5-1 to TRBJ2-1, with D possibly TRBD1 on 6 matching bases. V was trimmed by 4 bases and J by 4 bases, leaving 15 bases between them. Per germline, CDR1 SGHRS and CDR2 YFSETQ. This CDR3 spans 15 amino acids. CDR3 in amino acids: CASSPGTFSYNEQFF. In DNA, the CDR3 is TGCGCCAGCAGCCCGGGGACATTTTCTTACAATGAGCAGTTCTTC.

The V gene is TRBV27, the J gene TRBJ2-2; 8 bases line up with TRBD1. This CDR3 has 16 residues. J gave up 1 base and V 5 bases, and 6 bases lay outside the gene matches. Per the germline V gene, CDR1 is MNHEY and CDR2 is SMNVEV (reference sequence). The CDR3 DNA follows: TGTGCCAGCAGTCTCTACGGACAGGGGAACACCGGGGAGCTGTTTTTT. Its protein is CASSLYGQGNTGELFF.

CDR3 nucleotide sequence: TGTGCCAGCTGGCACAGGGGGCAGAGCACCGGGGAGCTGTTTTTT. Protein sequence: CASWHRGQSTGELFF. The rearrangement uses TRBV28 and TRBJ2-2; 9 nucleotides line up with TRBD1. The germline V gene encodes CDR1 MDHEN and CDR2 SYDVKM. There are 15 residues in the CDR3. The V segment lost 8 bases and the J segment 4 bases; nucleotides outside the gene matches: 8.

The V and J genes are TRBV28 and TRBJ2-7; TRBD2 agrees at 7 bases. The CDR3 is 14 residues long. V lost 5 bases to trimming and J lost 4 bases; unmatched junction nucleotides: 8. Germline V gene lookup returns CDR1 MDHEN and CDR2 SYDVKM. CDR3 protein: CASSPASGEYEQYF. DNA for the CDR3: TGTGCCAGCAGTCCTGCTAGCGGAGAGTACGAGCAGTACTTC.

The chain joins TRBV4-3 to TRBJ2-1; 7 positions match TRBD2. Per the germline V gene, CDR1 is LGHNA and CDR2 is YSLEER. This CDR3 is 17 amino acids long. The ends lost 2 bases at V and 1 base at J; junction bases unmatched: 8. The CDR3 DNA is TGCGCCAGCAGCCAACAAGGGGAGGGAGGGTCCTACAATGAGCAGTTCTTC. It codes for CASSQQGEGGSYNEQFF.

V and J are TRBV6-5 and TRBJ2-7; TRBD2 matches at 11 bases. In germline, CDR1 is MNHEY, CDR2 SVGAGI. V shed 5 bases, J shed 4 bases, and the junction held 7 bases outside the gene matches. This CDR3 is built from 15 residues. CDR3 nucleotide sequence: TGTGCCAGCAGTCCCGATAGCGGGAGGGCGTACGAGCAGTACTTC. Translation gives CASSPDSGRAYEQYF.

The chain recombines TRBV27 with TRBJ2-7; D is possibly TRBD2 (6 bases). V was clipped by 8 bases and J by 7 bases, with 18 bases between them. Looked up from germline, CDR1 is MNHEY and CDR2 is SMNVEV (reference sequence). This CDR3 has 13 residues. DNA for the CDR3: TGTGCCAGCGGGGACTCCGGCGAGAGGGAGCAGTACTTC. Its translation is CASGDSGEREQYF.

The chain is built from TRBV6-4 and TRBJ2-3, with D possibly matching TRBD2 (5 bases). V gave up 6 bases and J gave up 2 bases, with 9 bases separating them. There are 13 residues in the CDR3. Germline lookup yields CDR1 MRHNA and CDR2 SNTAGT. CDR3 coding DNA: TGTGCCAGCAGCAGAGCGGACACAGATACGCAGTATTTT. Amino acids: CASSRADTDTQYF.

The chain uses TRBV13 and TRBJ2-7, with D possibly being TRBD1 (6 bases). Germline values: CDR1 PRHDT, CDR2 FYEKMQ (reference sequence). This CDR3 has 15 amino acids. Trimming took 2 bases from V and 0 from J, leaving 11 bases between them. The CDR3 region is CASSLLRDNSYEQYF. CDR3 nucleotide sequence: TGTGCCAGCAGCTTACTTAGGGACAACTCCTACGAGCAGTACTTC.

This sequence joins TRBV15 and TRBJ2-1; the match to TRBD2 covers 13 bases. The V gene end was trimmed by 8 bases and the J gene end by 12 bases; junction bases not matched to a gene: 10. The CDR3 covers 14 residues. Germline V CDR1 and CDR2: LNHNV, YYDKDF (reference sequence). CDR3 nucleotide sequence: TGTGCCACCCGGCCGGGACTAGCGGGATCTCCGCAGTTCTTC. Protein sequence: CATRPGLAGSPQFF.

The rearrangement uses TRBV10-3 and TRBJ2-1; 7 positions match TRBD2. Trimming removed 7 bases from V and 0 bases from J; junction bases left unmatched: 9. Germline V gives CDR1 ENHRY, CDR2 SYGVKD. The CDR3 is 16 amino acids. This CDR3 is CAITLAEKSSYNEQFF. As DNA, the CDR3 is TGTGCCATCACCCTAGCGGAAAAGAGCTCCTACAATGAGCAGTTCTTC.

This clone is labeled medium-sized. The chain links TRBV6-5 to TRBJ2-7; 7 nucleotides agree with TRBD1. V trimming: 0 bases; J trimming: 3 bases; junction bases outside the gene matches: 2. CDR1 and CDR2 (germline): MNHEY, SVGAGI. The CDR3 sequence is 14 residues long. CDR3 loop: CASSYSAGGYEQYF. CDR3 nucleotides: TGTGCCAGCAGTTACTCAGCAGGGGGCTACGAGCAGTACTTC.

The V gene is TRBV11-3, the J gene TRBJ1-4; 7 nucleotides agree with TRBD1. There are 14 residues in the CDR3. Germline loops: CDR1 SGHNT, CDR2 YENEEA. J was trimmed by 4 bases and V by 3 bases; bases with no gene match: 2. For the CDR3, the DNA is TGTGCCAGCAGCTTGTGGACAGGTAATGAAAAACTGTTTTTT. It codes for CASSLWTGNEKLFF. The full variable domain, with the rest looked up from reference TRBV11-3 and TRBJ1-4, is EAGVVQSPRYKIIEKKQPVAFWCNPISGHNTLYWYLQNLGQGPELLIRYENEEAVDDSQLPKDRFSAERLKGVDSTLKIQPAELGDSAVYLCASSLWTGNEKLFFGSGTQLSVL.

This clone is classed as medium-sized. This chain's CDR3 is CASSLVLNTEAFF. CDR3 in DNA: TGTGCCAGCAGTTTAGTTTTAAACACTGAAGCTTTCTTT. This rearrangement joins TRBV28 to TRBJ1-1; D is uncertain. CDR1 and CDR2 from the germline V gene are MDHEN and SYDVKM. The CDR3 runs to 13 residues. V lost 2 bases to trimming and J lost 2 bases, with 6 bases between them.

The rearrangement uses TRBV7-3 and TRBJ1-1; D might be TRBD1 (5 bases). The CDR3 runs 14 residues. Germline assignment: CDR1 SGHTA and CDR2 FQGTGA. V was clipped by 1 base and J by 4 bases, with 10 bases between them. The CDR3, as DNA: TGTGCCAGCAGCTTAATGCGGGGGAGCACTGAAGCTTTCTTT. It translates to CASSLMRGSTEAFF.

This chain uses TRBV27 with TRBJ2-1; 7 positions match TRBD1. V lost 6 bases, J lost 1 base, and 6 bases stayed unmatched. Germline V lookup: CDR1 MNHEY, CDR2 SMNVEV (reference sequence). CDR3 length equals 15 residues. The CDR3 coding sequence is TGTGCCAGCAGACAGACAGGGTCGTCCTACAATGAGCAGTTCTTC. It yields the protein CASRQTGSSYNEQFF.

The genes are TRBV18 and TRBJ2-3; 8 bases match TRBD2. J lost 1 base, V lost 2 bases, and 8 bases had no gene match. Per germline, CDR1 KGHSH and CDR2 LQKENI. The CDR3 has 17 residues. CDR3 nucleotides: TGTGCCAGCTCACCATTTAGCGGGAAAATTGGCACAGATACGCAGTATTTT. Translated: CASSPFSGKIGTDTQYF.

A few counts support this clone. The J gene is TRBJ1-5, the V gene TRBV19; possible D gene TRBD1, 5 bases. CDR1 and CDR2 (germline): LNHDA, SQIVND (reference sequence). The V and J ends lost 7 bases and 0 bases respectively, with 13 bases between them. The CDR3 is 15 residues long. The CDR3 nucleotides are TGTGCCAGTACCCTGACAGAGTATAGCAATCAGCCCCAGCATTTT. Translation: CASTLTEYSNQPQHF.

CDR3 sequence: CASSLEERDDEQFF. CDR3 DNA: TGCGCCAGCAGCTTAGAGGAGCGGGATGATGAGCAGTTCTTC. The genes are TRBV5-1 and TRBJ2-1; TRBD2 agrees at 7 bases. With V trimmed by 2 bases and J by 8 bases, 7 bases remained unmatched. The germline CDR1 and CDR2 sequences are SGHRS and YFSETQ. This CDR3 is built from 14 residues.

This clone has a single count. The rearrangement joins TRBV15 to TRBJ2-5, with D uncertain. The V end was cut by 1 base, the J end by 3 bases, with 6 bases between. The CDR3 sequence is 13 residues long. CDR1 is LNHNV, CDR2 YYDKDF, per germline (reference sequence). CDR3 sequence reads: CATSRVQEETQYF. The CDR3 DNA follows: TGTGCCACCAGCAGAGTTCAGGAAGAGACCCAGTACTTC.

V usage is TRBV6-5 and J usage is TRBJ2-1; 10 bases line up with TRBD1. V gave up 1 base and J gave up 6 bases; unmatched junction bases: 3. The germline CDR1 and CDR2 sequences are MNHEY and SVGAGI. CDR3 length: 15 residues. CDR3 region: CASSYLDRGINEQFF. The CDR3 bases are TGTGCCAGCAGTTACTTGGACAGGGGGATCAATGAGCAGTTCTTC.

In its sample, this clone was seen once. The CDR3 here is CAWETGTGAWEQYF. CDR3 in DNA: TGTGCCTGGGAAACCGGGACAGGAGCTTGGGAGCAGTACTTC. The rearrangement links TRBV30 to TRBJ2-7; 8 bases are a match to TRBD1. Germline V gene lookup returns CDR1 GTSNPN and CDR2 SVGIG (reference sequence). V lost 5 bases, J lost 7 bases, and 13 bases stayed unmatched. The CDR3 totals 14 residues.

The chain links TRBV13 to TRBJ2-1; 16 bases are shared with TRBD2. V shed 5 bases, J shed 8 bases, and the junction held 6 bases outside the gene matches. The CDR3 has 16 residues. Germline values: CDR1 PRHDT, CDR2 FYEKMQ (reference sequence). CDR3 nucleotides: TGTGCCAGCAGCCTGGGACTAGCGGGAGGGAACGATGAGCAGTTCTTC. Protein: CASSLGLAGGNDEQFF.

CDR3 amino acids: CASSVFGSGTDTQYF. In DNA, the CDR3 is TGTGCCAGCAGCGTTTTCGGGAGTGGAACAGATACGCAGTATTTT. This sequence joins TRBV9 and TRBJ2-3; a possible D gene is TRBD2 (6 bases). Germline loops: CDR1 SGDLS, CDR2 YYNGEE. V was clipped by 2 bases and J by 3 bases, with 13 bases between them. The length of the CDR3 is 15 residues.